The 30 T cell receptor beta chains listed next were all sequenced from one sample in a study of neurological immune-mediated disorders. In TCRdb, the 5' RACE reads were re-called with MiXCR into one record per CDR3 protein. Of 50,000 or so distinct CDR3 sequences in the sample, roughly 3.5% are singletons; the top ten hold 1.5% to 2%. Material: PBMCs. Receptors were obtained from a man in his thirties or forties with multiple sclerosis.

In this sample, this clonotype turned up many times. This chain links TRBV7-3 with TRBJ1-1; no definite D call. Between the trimmed V and J ends, which lost 2 bases and 1 base, there was a span of 11 bases. Germline CDR1 reads SGHTA; CDR2 reads FQGTGA. This CDR3 is 15 amino acids long. CDR3 region: CASSLGSTGNTEAFF. CDR3 nucleotides: TGTGCCAGCAGCTTAGGATCGACGGGGAACACTGAAGCTTTCTTT.

This clonotype was observed at least ten times. The chain links TRBV7-8 to TRBJ2-1, with D uncertain. Trimming removed 6 bases at V and 7 bases at J, with 4 bases between. The CDR3 length is 10 residues. The germline V gene encodes CDR1 SGHVS and CDR2 FQNEAQ. The DNA for the CDR3 is TGTGCCAGCAGTGATAATGAGCAGTTCTTC. Its translation: CASSDNEQFF.

This clonotype was counted many times. The gene calls are TRBV7-3 and TRBJ2-1; D not certain. The CDR3 is 13 residues long. V was shortened by 2 bases and J by 7 bases, with 9 bases between the two germline ends. Germline-derived CDR1 and CDR2 are SGHTA and FQGTGA. The CDR3 loop reads CASSLGVGNEQFF. For the CDR3, the DNA is TGTGCCAGCAGCTTAGGGGTCGGGAATGAGCAGTTCTTC.

This clonotype was counted at least ten times. The V call is TRBV20-1, the J call TRBJ2-1, with D perhaps matching TRBD2 (6 bases). The CDR3 covers 14 residues. V was cut by 3 bases and J by 2 bases, with 11 bases left in between. From germline, CDR1 is DFQATT and CDR2 SNEGSKA (reference sequence). This CDR3 is CSARGGTAYNEQFF. For the CDR3, the DNA is TGCAGTGCTAGGGGCGGGACTGCCTACAATGAGCAGTTCTTC.

This clonotype appeared many times. The chain uses TRBV11-1 and TRBJ2-2; the D call may be TRBD1 or TRBD2 (5 bases each). Trimming left V 5 bases short and J 6 bases short, with 10 bases between. The CDR3 length is 13 residues. Germline CDR1 reads SGHAT; CDR2 reads FQDESV (reference sequence). CDR3 bases: TGTGCCAGCAGCCCAATGGGGGCCGGGGAGCTGTTTTTT. This sequence encodes CASSPMGAGELFF.

As to this clonotype: This may come from a read error, since a much larger clone is one base off. This chain connects TRBV5-1 to TRBJ1-1; unclear D gene. Per germline, CDR1 SGHRS and CDR2 YFSETQ. This CDR3 has 15 amino acids. Trimming took 2 bases from V and 1 from J, leaving 12 bases between them. The CDR3 region is CASSFAGVGNTEAFF. In DNA, the CDR3 is TGCGCCAGCAGCTTTGCCGGTGTGGGGAACACTGAAGCTTTCTTT.

This clonotype occurred many times. Here the CDR3 reads CSVVMTARRDGYTF. The CDR3 bases are TGCAGCGTTGTAATGACAGCCCGAAGAGATGGCTACACCTTC. The gene calls are TRBV29-1 and TRBJ1-2; a weak D match, TRBD1 (5 bases). V lost 4 bases and J lost 6, with 18 bases in between. Looked up from germline, CDR1 is SQVTM and CDR2 is ANQGSEA. The CDR3 spans 14 residues.

A few counts support this clonotype. The rearrangement uses TRBV27 and TRBJ1-2, with 7 bases lining up with TRBD1. V trimming: 5 bases; J trimming: 4 bases; junction bases outside the gene matches: 7. CDR1 and CDR2 (germline): MNHEY, SMNVEV (reference sequence). This CDR3 has 14 amino acids. In nucleotides, the CDR3 is TGTGCCAGCAGTCCCACGGGACAGACCTATGGCTACACCTTC. It translates to CASSPTGQTYGYTF.

In this sample, this clonotype turned up many times. V and J are TRBV9 and TRBJ2-5; possibly TRBD2 for D (5 bases). The CDR3 runs to 14 residues. Germline loops: CDR1 SGDLS, CDR2 YYNGEE. Trimming stripped 1 base from V and 3 bases from J, with 10 bases between. CDR3 in DNA: TGTGCCAGCAGCGTAATGTCCGGGGAAGAGACCCAGTACTTC. Translating gives CASSVMSGEETQYF.

This clonotype was recorded at least ten times. The J gene is TRBJ2-7, the V gene TRBV20-1, with D tentatively TRBD1 (5 bases). Germline lookup yields CDR1 DFQATT and CDR2 SNEGSKA (reference sequence). This CDR3 is 14 amino acids long. The germline V and J ends were trimmed by 5 bases and 0 bases, with 14 bases remaining between them. The CDR3 loop is CSALKAGRSYEQYF. For the CDR3, the DNA is TGCAGTGCTCTTAAGGCAGGGCGCTCCTACGAGCAGTACTTC.

J is TRBJ1-1 and V is TRBV12-3 or TRBV12-4; D perhaps matches TRBD1 (6 bases). The CDR3 runs 14 residues. The V end was cut by 5 bases, the J end by 2 bases, with 12 bases between. The CDR3 is CASSDTGRNTEAFF. DNA of the CDR3: TGTGCCAGCAGTGACACAGGGCGTAACACTGAAGCTTTCTTT.

This clonotype was seen at least ten times. The V call is TRBV6-1, the J call TRBJ1-1; no firm D call. The CDR3 has 13 residues. Trimming took 2 bases from V and 1 from J, leaving 5 bases between them. CDR1 and CDR2 (germline): MNHNS, SASEGT. The CDR3 here is CASSESENTEAFF. In nucleotides, the CDR3 is TGTGCCAGCAGTGAAAGTGAGAACACTGAAGCTTTCTTT.

This clonotype was seen many times. The chain couples TRBV20-1 to TRBJ2-1; D is uncertain. Trimming left V 5 bases short and J 5 bases short, with 13 bases between. Germline CDR1 reads DFQATT; CDR2 reads SNEGSKA (reference sequence). There are 13 residues in the CDR3. The CDR3 nucleotides read TGCAGTGCTCCGAGAGTACCTGACAATGAGCAGTTCTTC. Its translation: CSAPRVPDNEQFF.

This clonotype was counted many times. The chain has TRBV10-2 and TRBJ2-1; D may be TRBD2 (6 bases). Germline V CDR1 and CDR2: WSHSY, SAAADI. The CDR3 length is 15 residues. The V gene lost 2 bases and the J gene lost 2 bases, with 10 bases spanning the gap. CDR3 protein: CASSEGGTPYNEQFF. Here the CDR3 DNA reads TGCGCCAGCAGTGAGGGAGGGACTCCCTACAATGAGCAGTTCTTC.

This clonotype has a count of ten or more. The chain couples TRBV11-3 to TRBJ2-3, with unresolved D. CDR3 length: 12 residues. Germline loops: CDR1 SGHNT, CDR2 YENEEA. Trimming took off 5 bases at V and 6 bases at J, with 9 bases between the two ends. The chain's CDR3 is CASSHPSDTQYF. The DNA of the CDR3 is TGTGCCAGCAGCCACCCATCGGATACGCAGTATTTT.

This clonotype was seen repeatedly, ten times or more. The rearrangement uses TRBV12-3 or TRBV12-4 and TRBJ2-1; 14 nucleotides agree with TRBD2. This CDR3 comprises 15 residues. The junction had 3 bases not matched to a gene; V was cut back by 4 bases and J by 7 bases. The CDR3 DNA follows: TGTGCCAGCAGTTATAGGACTAGCGGGGGGAATGAGCAGTTCTTC. This gives the protein CASSYRTSGGNEQFF.

This clonotype was found many times. This chain uses TRBV20-1 with TRBJ2-3; unclear D gene. CDR1 DFQATT and CDR2 SNEGSKA come from the germline V gene (reference sequence). The CDR3 is made up of 16 amino acids. Trimming cost V 6 bases and J 1 base, with 20 bases left between them. CDR3 sequence reads: CSAVTVEHTRTDTQYF. In nucleotides, the CDR3 is TGCAGTGCGGTCACCGTTGAACATACACGCACAGATACGCAGTATTTT.

Ten or more counts support this clonotype. This chain connects TRBV5-6 to TRBJ2-5, with 13 bases identical to TRBD2. After removal of 2 bases from V and 5 bases from J, the junction contained 3 bases not matched to a gene. The CDR3 sequence is 15 residues long. Per the germline V gene, CDR1 is SGHDT and CDR2 is YYEEEE. The CDR3 loop reads CASSLGLAGDETQYF. CDR3 bases: TGTGCCAGCAGCTTAGGACTAGCGGGAGATGAGACCCAGTACTTC.

At least ten counts were recorded for this clonotype. This chain uses TRBV6-5 with TRBJ2-5; maybe TRBD1 (6 bases). This CDR3 has 16 residues. Germline CDR1 and CDR2: MNHEY and SVGAGI. Trimming took off 3 bases at V and 4 bases at J, with 18 bases between the two ends. CDR3 sequence: CASSYLGQPGGETQYF. The CDR3 DNA reads TGTGCCAGCAGTTATCTGGGACAACCCGGCGGAGAGACCCAGTACTTC.

This clonotype was seen ten or more times. V is TRBV20-1 and J is TRBJ2-7, with D possibly TRBD1 on 6 matching bases. This CDR3 has 14 residues. V dropped 3 bases and J dropped 0 bases, with 12 bases sitting between them. Germline V gene data show CDR1 as DFQATT and CDR2 as SNEGSKA (reference sequence). The CDR3 protein is CSARDRSLSYEQYF. The CDR3 nucleotides are TGCAGTGCTAGGGACAGATCACTCTCCTACGAGCAGTACTTC.

This clonotype was recorded at least ten times. CDR3 in DNA: TGCAGTGCTAGAGACAGGGGGCCGAAGGTCAATCAGCCCCAGCATTTT. It yields the protein CSARDRGPKVNQPQHF. The gene calls are TRBV20-1 and TRBJ1-5, with 8 bases identical to TRBD1. CDR1 is DFQATT and CDR2 is SNEGSKA in the germline V gene (reference sequence). This CDR3 spans 16 amino acids. V gave up 0 bases and J gave up 3 bases; unmatched junction bases: 7.

This clonotype came up many times. The J gene is TRBJ2-1, the V gene TRBV29-1; 11 bases match TRBD1. The CDR3 runs to 14 residues. Losses at the gene ends were 7 bases for V and 6 bases for J; bases not matched to a gene: 8. Germline values: CDR1 SQVTM, CDR2 ANQGSEA. CDR3 loop: CSGIGQGAGNEQFF. CDR3 sequence (DNA): TGCAGCGGAATCGGACAGGGGGCAGGCAATGAGCAGTTCTTC.

This clonotype was picked up many times. The J gene is TRBJ2-7, the V gene TRBV7-2; the D gene is possibly TRBD1 (6 bases). The V end lost 5 bases, the J end lost 0 bases, and 20 bases lay between the germline ends. CDR1 is SGHTA and CDR2 is FQGNSA in the germline V gene. The CDR3 loop spans 17 amino acids. CDR3 sequence: CASSASAGQGFSYEQYF. CDR3 sequence (DNA): TGTGCCAGCAGCGCCTCCGCCGGGCAGGGGTTCTCCTACGAGCAGTACTTC.

The chain uses TRBV20-1 and TRBJ2-7; 8 nucleotides agree with TRBD1. The CDR3 loop spans 16 amino acids. The V and J ends lost 0 bases and 5 bases, in that order; junction bases with no gene match: 12. Germline V lookup: CDR1 DFQATT, CDR2 SNEGSKA (reference sequence). CDR3 in amino acids: CSARDLLHGQGNEQYF. Written as DNA, the CDR3 is TGCAGTGCTAGAGATCTTCTGCATGGACAGGGCAACGAGCAGTACTTC.

This clonotype was seen a few times. The V call is TRBV7-3, the J call TRBJ2-1, with TRBD2 matching over 8 bases. Germline values: CDR1 SGHTA, CDR2 FQGTGA. The CDR3 runs 15 residues. Unmatched junction bases numbered 8, after V lost 5 bases and J lost 5 bases. The CDR3 loop reads CASSGGTRLDNEQFF. CDR3 in DNA: TGTGCCAGCAGCGGGGGGACTAGATTGGACAATGAGCAGTTCTTC.

This clonotype was observed a few times. V gene TRBV19 combines with J gene TRBJ2-7; possibly TRBD1 for D (6 bases). V was cut by 5 bases and J by 7 bases, with 18 bases left in between. CDR1 LNHDA and CDR2 SQIVND come from the germline V gene (reference sequence). This CDR3 is built from 14 residues. This CDR3 is CASSVGQWVGEQYF. The CDR3 DNA reads as TGTGCCAGTAGTGTAGGACAGTGGGTCGGGGAGCAGTACTTC.

Ten or more counts support this clonotype. The chain has TRBV20-1 and TRBJ2-1; 13 positions agree with TRBD2. The CDR3 sequence is 14 residues long. Unmatched junction bases numbered 6, after V lost 8 bases and J lost 5 bases. CDR1 is DFQATT and CDR2 is SNEGSKA in the germline V gene (reference sequence). The CDR3 DNA reads as TGCAGTCCCAGACTAGCGGGAGGCAACAATGAGCAGTTCTTC. This translates into CSPRLAGGNNEQFF.

The table lists this clonotype with many counts. The chain has TRBV12-3 or TRBV12-4 and TRBJ1-1; the D is unclear. V lost 5 bases and J 4 bases, leaving 11 bases between the germline ends. The CDR3 is made up of 13 amino acids. The CDR3 spells CASSQLWGTEAFF. The CDR3 coding sequence is TGTGCCAGCAGTCAGCTATGGGGCACTGAAGCTTTCTTT.

This clonotype was counted many times. The chain recombines TRBV20-1 with TRBJ1-2, with D possibly matching TRBD1 (6 bases). In germline, CDR1 is DFQATT, CDR2 SNEGSKA (reference sequence). V lost 1 base and J 0 bases, leaving 9 bases between the germline ends. This CDR3 region has 14 residues. The CDR3 loop reads CSARGTATNYGYTF. The CDR3 bases are TGCAGTGCTAGAGGGACAGCGACTAACTATGGCTACACCTTC.

The sample holds many counts of this clonotype. The chain combines TRBV7-9 with TRBJ1-2; 8 nucleotides align to TRBD1. The length of the CDR3 is 16 residues. Germline values: CDR1 SEHNR, CDR2 FQNEAQ (reference sequence). The V gene end was trimmed by 1 base and the J gene end by 4 bases; junction bases not matched to a gene: 8. The CDR3 DNA reads as TGTGCCAGCAGCTTAGAACCCGCAGGGGGCTTCTATGGCTACACCTTC. It specifies CASSLEPAGGFYGYTF. Combining the CDR3 with reference TRBV7-9 and TRBJ1-2 gives the whole variable domain DTGVSQNPRHKITKRGQNVTFRCDPISEHNRLYWYRQTLGQGPEFLTYFQNEAQLEKSRLLSDRFSAERPKGSFSTLEIQRTEQGDSAMYLCASSLEPAGGFYGYTFGSGTRLTVV.